These 18 T cell receptor beta chains originate from one sample sequenced in a study of tumor-infiltrating lymphocytes in localized non-small cell lung cancer. Produced via immunoSEQ multiplex PCR; TCRdb's table is partial and in-frame only. The sample contains 5,500 to 7,500 clones, around two thirds of which appear only once. Sequencing used uninvolved lung tissue not adjacent to the tumor. These TCRs come from a human donor with non-small cell lung cancer.

The genes are TRBV6-4 and TRBJ2-7; D uncertain. CDR1 is MRHNA, CDR2 SNTAGT, per germline. The germline V and J ends were trimmed by 6 bases and 0 bases, with 18 bases remaining between them. This CDR3 has 16 residues. The CDR3 DNA reads as TGTGCCAGCAGACCCGCCCCCCGACCGAGCTCCTACGAGCAGTACTTC. The encoded protein is CASRPAPRPSSYEQYF.

The chain uses TRBV30 and TRBJ2-1, with D perhaps assigned TRBD1 or TRBD2 (6 bases each). Germline V gene sequence: CDR1 GTSNPN, CDR2 SVGIG (reference sequence). The V and J ends lost 0 bases and 0 bases respectively, with 9 bases between them. The CDR3 loop spans 15 amino acids. For the CDR3, the DNA is TGTGCCTGGAGTGTACAGGGAGGCTCCTACAATGAGCAGTTCTTC. Amino acid sequence: CAWSVQGGSYNEQFF.

A few counts support this clone. This chain connects TRBV6-6 to TRBJ2-5; D unresolved. The CDR3 extends over 15 amino acids. Germline loops: CDR1 MNHNY, CDR2 SVGAGI (reference sequence). Trimming removed 0 bases at V and 1 base at J, with 9 bases between. The CDR3 spells CASSYSALRQETQYF. Written as DNA, the CDR3 is TGTGCCAGCAGTTACTCGGCGCTTCGCCAAGAGACCCAGTACTTC.

The V and J genes are TRBV10-3 and TRBJ2-5; D is perhaps TRBD2 (6 bases). CDR1 ENHRY and CDR2 SYGVKD come from the germline V gene. Trimming took off 2 bases at V and 0 bases at J, with 10 bases between the two ends. This CDR3 contains 15 residues. The CDR3 bases are TGTGCCATCAGTGAGCGGGGGACCAACCAAGAGACCCAGTACTTC. This codes for CAISERGTNQETQYF.

This CDR3 is CASSVEGYNYGYTF. The CDR3 DNA sequence: TGTGCCAGCAGCGTAGAGGGTTACAACTATGGCTACACCTTC. The gene calls are TRBV9 and TRBJ1-2; D unclear. This CDR3 is built from 14 residues. The V gene lost 0 bases and the J gene lost 2 bases, with 8 bases spanning the gap. CDR1 is SGDLS and CDR2 is YYNGEE in the germline V gene.

This chain uses TRBV27 with TRBJ1-3; D gene unclear. Germline CDR1 is MNHEY and CDR2 is SMNVEV (reference sequence). Trimming removed 0 bases from V and 0 bases from J, with 6 bases in between. CDR3 length equals 15 residues. The DNA for the CDR3 is TGTGCCAGCAGTTTATCGCCCAGCTCTGGAAACACCATATATTTT. This encodes CASSLSPSSGNTIYF.

The genes are TRBV29-1 and TRBJ1-1; 8 nucleotides agree with TRBD1. The CDR3 runs 13 residues. Germline CDR1 reads SQVTM; CDR2 reads ANQGSEA. Trimming removed 7 bases from V and 3 bases from J; junction bases left unmatched: 7. CDR3 region: CSAKTGEDTEAFF. CDR3 nucleotides: TGCAGCGCGAAGACAGGGGAGGACACTGAAGCTTTCTTT.

The chain joins TRBV7-9 to TRBJ2-1; 9 nucleotides agree with TRBD2. With V trimmed by 4 bases and J by 8 bases, 15 bases remained unmatched. The CDR3 consists of 17 residues. The germline V gene encodes CDR1 SEHNR and CDR2 FQNEAQ (reference sequence). Written as DNA, the CDR3 is TGTGCCAGCAGCTCCGTCCAAGGGACTAGCAGATGGTATGAGCAGTTCTTC. As protein: CASSSVQGTSRWYEQFF.

This chain joins TRBV7-9 and TRBJ2-7; 7 nucleotides line up with TRBD1. The junction had 6 bases not matched to a gene; V was cut back by 5 bases and J by 5 bases. CDR3 length: 13 residues. Germline V gives CDR1 SEHNR, CDR2 FQNEAQ (reference sequence). The CDR3 DNA is TGTGCCAGCAGCCCGCAGACAGGGCACGAGCAGTACTTC. It is translated as CASSPQTGHEQYF. The whole variable domain, remainder taken from reference TRBV7-9 and TRBJ2-7, is DTGVSQNPRHKITKRGQNVTFRCDPISEHNRLYWYRQTLGQGPEFLTYFQNEAQLEKSRLLSDRFSAERPKGSFSTLEIQRTEQGDSAMYLCASSPQTGHEQYFGPGTRLTVT.

This clone turned up a few times. The chain links TRBV6-6 to TRBJ1-5, with 8 bases that match TRBD1. The V gene's germline CDR1 is MNHNY and CDR2 SVGAGI (reference sequence). The CDR3 covers 15 residues. J lost 1 base, V lost 7 bases, and 6 bases had no gene match. The CDR3 nucleotides are TGTGCCAGCACCTCCCGGACAGGGAGCAATCAGCCCCAGCATTTT. Its translation is CASTSRTGSNQPQHF.

The chain couples TRBV5-4 to TRBJ2-5; D not certain. Germline assignment: CDR1 SGHNT and CDR2 YYREEE (reference sequence). V shed 0 bases and J shed 2 bases, with 8 bases lying between them. The CDR3 spans 14 residues. The CDR3 loop is CASSLGRVQETQYF. CDR3 nucleotide sequence: TGTGCCAGCAGCTTGGGTAGGGTTCAAGAGACCCAGTACTTC.

This clone was observed a few times. The gene calls are TRBV4-1 and TRBJ2-5; 14 bases map to TRBD2. Germline V gene sequence: CDR1 MGHRA, CDR2 YSYEKL. With 4 bases clipped from V and 0 bases from J, the junction kept 4 bases outside the gene matches. The CDR3 length is 17 residues. The CDR3, as DNA: TGCGCCAGCAGCCGAGGGGGACTAGCGGGGGACCAAGAGACCCAGTACTTC. Translated: CASSRGGLAGDQETQYF.

The DNA for the CDR3 is TGTGCCAGTAGTCCACAATCTCCGTGGGCGGGGGAGACCCAGTACTTC. It encodes CASSPQSPWAGETQYF. The chain recombines TRBV19 with TRBJ2-5; D is possibly TRBD2 (6 bases). This CDR3 contains 16 residues. The germline gives CDR1 LNHDA, CDR2 SQIVND (reference sequence). Between the trimmed V and J ends, which lost 5 bases and 5 bases, there was a span of 21 bases.

This clone was detected only a few times. This chain connects TRBV30 to TRBJ2-7; 9 nucleotides match TRBD1. This CDR3 spans 13 amino acids. CDR1 is GTSNPN and CDR2 is SVGIG in the germline V gene (reference sequence). V gave up 4 bases and J gave up 3 bases; unmatched junction bases: 4. The CDR3, as DNA: TGTGCCTGGAATCCGGGACAGGGCTACGAGCAGTACTTC. As protein: CAWNPGQGYEQYF. Full variable domain (missing parts from reference TRBV30 and TRBJ2-7): SQTIHQWPATLVQPVGSPLSLECTVEGTSNPNLYWYRQAAGRGLQLLFYSVGIGQISSEVPQNLSASRPQDRQFILSSKKLLLSDSGFYLCAWNPGQGYEQYFGPGTRLTVT.

The rearrangement links TRBV21-1 to TRBJ1-5; the tabulated D call, TRBD1, remains unverified against the DNA. TRBV21-1 is a listed pseudogene. CDR3 length: 16 amino acids. The CDR3 here is CASSKGAIYSNQPQHF. DNA for the CDR3: TGTGCCAGCAGCAAAGGGGCAATTTATAGCAATCAGCCCCAGCATTTT.

The chain couples TRBV5-1 to TRBJ2-1; maybe TRBD2 (5 bases). Germline values: CDR1 SGHRS, CDR2 YFSETQ. The V end was cut by 5 bases, the J end by 5 bases, with 17 bases between. The length of the CDR3 is 15 residues. CDR3 bases: TGCGCCAGCAGTGGAGGTGGCACAGTAAACAATGAGCAGTTCTTC. Translating gives CASSGGGTVNNEQFF.

V and J are TRBV7-8 and TRBJ2-7; 7 nucleotides match TRBD2. CDR3 length: 15 amino acids. V was pared by 5 bases and J by 10 bases, with 17 bases of the junction left unmatched. CDR1 and CDR2 from the germline V gene are SGHVS and FQNEAQ. CDR3 amino acids: CASSTIAGGQSEQYF. Here the CDR3 DNA reads TGTGCCAGCAGCACAATAGCGGGTGGCCAGTCGGAACAGTACTTC.

The chain uses TRBV27 and TRBJ2-3; the match to TRBD1 covers 7 bases. The length of the CDR3 is 15 residues. Looked up from germline, CDR1 is MNHEY and CDR2 is SMNVEV (reference sequence). Trimming at V came to 3 bases and at J to 0 bases, leaving 3 bases not matched to a gene. The CDR3 protein is CASSLTGPSTDTQYF. The CDR3 nucleotides read TGTGCCAGCAGTTTGACAGGGCCCAGCACAGATACGCAGTATTTT.